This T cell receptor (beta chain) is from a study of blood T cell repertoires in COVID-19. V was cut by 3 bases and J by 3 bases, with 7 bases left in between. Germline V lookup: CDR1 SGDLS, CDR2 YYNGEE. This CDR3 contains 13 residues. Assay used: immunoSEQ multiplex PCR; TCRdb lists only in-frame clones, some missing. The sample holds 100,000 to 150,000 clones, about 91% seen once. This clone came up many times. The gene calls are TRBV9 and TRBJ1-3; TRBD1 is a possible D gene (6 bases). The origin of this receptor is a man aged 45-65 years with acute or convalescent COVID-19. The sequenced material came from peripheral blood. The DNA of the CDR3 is TGTGCCAGCAGCGCAGGGGATGGAAACACCATATATTTT. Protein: CASSAGDGNTIYF.